This T cell receptor (beta chain) was identified in a study of response to subunit inactivated influenza vaccine. General study results and limits: Authors proposed each seasonal influenza vaccination draws in few new T cells.

MiXCR, applied by TCRdb to the RT-PCR reads, yields one record per CDR3 protein. The repertoire holds around 160,000 distinct CDR3 sequences, with roughly 11% as singletons. This clonotype was seen ten or more times. Its antigen remains unidentified. This receptor was obtained from a man in his fifties or sixties who received an inactivated influenza vaccine. The specimen comprised non-naive T cells sorted from PBMCs, sampled roughly 46 days after vaccination.

As DNA, the CDR3 is TGTGCCAGCAGTTATCTTCTCCCGGGCAATGAGCAGTTCTTC. Protein sequence: CASSYLLPGNEQFF. The chain is built from TRBV6-2 or TRBV6-3 and TRBJ2-1; D call uncertain. Trimming removed 3 bases from V and 6 bases from J, with 12 bases in between. The CDR3 is 14 residues long. The germline V gene has CDR1 MNHEY and CDR2 SVGEGT.